This T cell receptor (beta chain) was recorded in a study of shared clonotypes between healthy human individuals. Notes on the study in general: Richness estimates generally favored naive over memory subsets. Sampling was confined to blood; repertoires within tissues likely differ.

As concerns this clone: Its matching antigen is unknown.

The data were produced by immunoSEQ multiplex PCR, yet TCRdb's version contains in-frame clones alone and is incomplete. The sample contains approximately 530,000 clones, roughly 95% of which appear only once. Sequencing input: naive CD4+ T cells sorted from blood. Subset noted: CD45RA+ positively selected. The clonotype was recovered from a woman in her thirties in good health.

The CDR3 DNA follows: TGTGCCAGCTCACAAACGACAGACTACAATGAGCAGTTCTTC. Protein: CASSQTTDYNEQFF. V is TRBV18 and J is TRBJ2-1; perhaps TRBD1 as D (5 bases). Germline CDR1 and CDR2: KGHSH and LQKENI. The CDR3 totals 14 residues. Trimming left V 4 bases short and J 3 bases short, with 10 bases between.